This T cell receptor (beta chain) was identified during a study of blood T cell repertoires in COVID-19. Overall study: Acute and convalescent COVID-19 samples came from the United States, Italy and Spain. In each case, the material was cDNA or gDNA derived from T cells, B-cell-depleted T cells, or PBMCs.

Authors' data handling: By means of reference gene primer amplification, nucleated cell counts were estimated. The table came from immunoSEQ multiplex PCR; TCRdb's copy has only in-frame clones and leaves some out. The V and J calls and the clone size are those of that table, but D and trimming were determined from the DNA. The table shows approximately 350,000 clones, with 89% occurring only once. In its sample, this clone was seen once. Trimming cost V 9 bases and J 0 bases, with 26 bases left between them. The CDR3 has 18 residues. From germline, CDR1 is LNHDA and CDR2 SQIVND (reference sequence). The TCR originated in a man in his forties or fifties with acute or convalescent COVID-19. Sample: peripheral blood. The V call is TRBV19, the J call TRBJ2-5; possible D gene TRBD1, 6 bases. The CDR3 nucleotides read TGTGCCAGCAGTCCTGTACAGGGATATATAGGAGACCAAGAGACCCAGTACTTC. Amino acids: CASSPVQGYIGDQETQYF. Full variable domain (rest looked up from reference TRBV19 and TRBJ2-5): DGGITQSPKYLFRKEGQNVTLSCEQNLNHDAMYWYRQDPGQGLRLIYYSQIVNDFQKGDIAEGYSVSREKKESFPLTVTSAQKNPTAFYLCASSPVQGYIGDQETQYFGPGTRLLVL.